The 20 T cell receptor beta chains given below trace back to one sample, sequenced in a study of T cells in Graves' hyperthyroidism and ophthalmopathy. TCR beta CDR3 regions were amplified from RNA. The HTBI set primed first-round TCR CDR3 RT-PCR. Via MiXCR, TCRdb re-called the multiplex PCR reads, giving one row per CDR3 protein. The data hold under 750,000 distinct CDR3 sequences, with around 19% observed a single time. Sample: blood. The receptor source for this set is a woman aged 45-60 years with Graves' hyperthyroidism that later progressed to Graves' ophthalmopathy.

This clonotype was seen ten or more times. V and J are TRBV14 and TRBJ2-7; 7 bases are shared with TRBD2. The CDR3 runs 14 residues. Germline CDR1 SGHDN, CDR2 FVKESK. The V and J ends lost 0 bases and 7 bases, in that order; junction bases with no gene match: 6. CDR3 nucleotides: TGTGCCAGCAGCCAAGATCTTGGCGGGAGTGAGCAGTACTTC. Amino acids: CASSQDLGGSEQYF.

The genes are TRBV24-1 and TRBJ1-1; D is uncertain. This CDR3 contains 13 residues. Trimming cost V 7 bases and J 3 bases, with 11 bases left between them. Germline CDR1 reads KGHDR; CDR2 reads SFDVKD. The CDR3 spells CATSPGPYTEAFF. The CDR3 DNA sequence: TGTGCCACCAGCCCGGGTCCTTACACTGAAGCTTTCTTT.

This clonotype was detected ten times or more. This rearrangement joins TRBV11-2 to TRBJ2-7; the match to TRBD2 covers 12 bases. The CDR3 runs 17 residues. J gave up 3 bases and V 2 bases, and 8 bases lay outside the gene matches. From germline, CDR1 is SGHAT and CDR2 FQNNGV. DNA of the CDR3: TGTGCCAGCAGCTTACCCAACGGACTAGCGGGGAGCTACGAGCAGTACTTC. Translated, it gives CASSLPNGLAGSYEQYF.

This clonotype was picked up many times. V and J are TRBV3-1 and TRBJ2-3; D not resolved. This CDR3 is built from 13 residues. CDR1 and CDR2 from the germline V gene are LGHDT and YNNKEL (reference sequence). V lost 0 bases to trimming and J lost 9 bases, with 10 bases between them. The CDR3 DNA reads TGTGCCAGCAGCCAAGATACGGCGGTGACGCAGTATTTT. This translates into CASSQDTAVTQYF.

A remark on this clonotype: A much larger clone differs from this one at a single base, so this may be a read error. The rearrangement uses TRBV11-2 and TRBJ2-1, with D possibly matching TRBD2 (5 bases). V shed 1 base and J shed 12 bases, with 10 bases lying between them. Germline V gene sequence: CDR1 SGHAT, CDR2 FQNNGV. The CDR3 contains 12 residues. Here the CDR3 reads CASSLARDGQFF. The CDR3 DNA reads as TGTGCCAGCAGCTTAGCTCGGGATGGGCAGTTCTTC. The full variable domain, in which reference TRBV11-2 and TRBJ2-1 provide the parts outside the CDR3, is EAGVAQSPRYKIIEKRQSVAFWCNPISGHATLYWYQQILGQGPKLLIQFQNNGVVDDSQLPKDRFSAERLKGVDSTLKIQPAKLEDSAVYLCASSLARDGQFFGPGTRLTVL.

This clonotype was counted only a few times. The CDR3 coding sequence is TGCGCCAGCAGCCAAGTTATAGCGGGGGGTGCAGATACGCAGTATTTT. Amino acid sequence: CASSQVIAGGADTQYF. The chain carries TRBV4-1 and TRBJ2-3, with 10 bases identical to TRBD2. Unmatched junction bases numbered 5, after V lost 1 base and J lost 4 bases. This CDR3 comprises 16 residues. In germline, CDR1 is MGHRA, CDR2 YSYEKL.

In this sample, this clonotype turned up a few times. The CDR3 coding sequence is TGTGCCAGCAGCGAGGGGGACAGATTAAATGAAAAACTGTTTTTT. This sequence encodes CASSEGDRLNEKLFF. This chain connects TRBV9 to TRBJ1-4, with 7 bases aligning to TRBD1. The CDR3 totals 15 residues. CDR1 SGDLS and CDR2 YYNGEE come from the germline V gene. V shed 3 bases and J 5 bases; nucleotides not matched to a gene: 7.

This clonotype showed up just a few times. The J gene is TRBJ2-1, the V gene TRBV12-3 or TRBV12-4; 7 bases align to TRBD2. This CDR3 has 13 amino acids. V shed 7 bases and J 16 bases; nucleotides not matched to a gene: 16. CDR3 protein: CASTLREVEGHFF. CDR3 nucleotide sequence: TGTGCCAGCACCCTCCGGGAGGTAGAGGGGCATTTCTTC.

This clonotype was counted only a few times. CDR3 sequence: CASSRGGEGHQPQHF. CDR3 nucleotide sequence: TGTGCCAGCAGCCGTGGGGGGGAAGGGCATCAGCCCCAGCATTTT. The chain joins TRBV5-8 to TRBJ1-5; D perhaps matches TRBD1 (5 bases). Germline assignment: CDR1 SGHTS and CDR2 YDEGEE. V lost 4 bases to trimming and J lost 5 bases, with 16 bases between them. The CDR3 totals 15 residues.

This clonotype was seen a few times. The chain employs TRBV29-1 and TRBJ1-1; TRBD1 matches at 8 bases. CDR1 SQVTM and CDR2 ANQGSEA come from the germline V gene. The ends lost 4 bases at V and 4 bases at J; junction bases unmatched: 5. The CDR3 runs to 13 residues. For the CDR3, the DNA is TGCAGCGTTGCCTCCGGGACAGGCACTGAAGCTTTCTTT. This translates into CSVASGTGTEAFF.

This clonotype was found a few times. A much larger clone lies a single base off, so this may be a read error. The V and J genes are TRBV14 and TRBJ2-7; no clear D. CDR1 SGHDN and CDR2 FVKESK come from the germline V gene. Trimming shortened V by 0 bases and J by 4 bases, and 7 bases separated the two germline ends. The CDR3 runs 13 residues. The CDR3 nucleotides read TGTGCCAGCAGCCAAGATTGGGGTTACGAGCAGTACTTC. This sequence encodes CASSQDWGYEQYF.

Only a few counts were recorded for this clonotype. The genes are TRBV20-1 and TRBJ1-2, with D unresolved. Per germline, CDR1 DFQATT and CDR2 SNEGSKA (reference sequence). V dropped 0 bases and J dropped 8 bases, with 13 bases sitting between them. The CDR3 has 13 amino acids. The CDR3 DNA reads as TGCAGTGCTAGAGATTTGAGAACGGGAGGCTACACCTTC. This sequence encodes CSARDLRTGGYTF.

This clonotype was detected many times. The CDR3 DNA sequence: TGTGCCAGCAGCTTTCAGGGGGATCAGCCCCAGCATTTT. Translation: CASSFQGDQPQHF. The chain uses TRBV11-2 and TRBJ1-5, with 7 bases lining up with TRBD1. The CDR3 is 13 residues long. V was pared by 3 bases and J by 5 bases, with 1 base of the junction left unmatched. The germline V gene encodes CDR1 SGHAT and CDR2 FQNNGV.

The chain carries TRBV2 and TRBJ1-4, with TRBD1 matching 7 bases. Germline-derived CDR1 and CDR2 are SNHLY and FYNNEI. The CDR3 is 17 residues long. V shed 5 bases, J shed 0 bases, and the junction held 9 bases outside the gene matches. In nucleotides, the CDR3 is TGTGCCAGCAGTATACATCCCGGACAGGCAACTAATGAAAAACTGTTTTTT. Translating it yields CASSIHPGQATNEKLFF.

This clonotype was detected ten times or more. The chain couples TRBV5-5 to TRBJ1-1; perhaps TRBD1 as D (5 bases). This CDR3 comprises 16 residues. Trimming stripped 1 base from V and 0 bases from J, with 13 bases between. Germline CDR1 and CDR2: SGHKS and YYEKEE (reference sequence). CDR3 sequence (DNA): TGTGCCAGCAGCTTGTGGGGGTTCGGGGTGAACACTGAAGCTTTCTTT. Its protein product is CASSLWGFGVNTEAFF.

This clonotype appeared a single time. The chain couples TRBV7-9 to TRBJ2-4; 11 bases agree with TRBD1. The V segment lost 2 bases and the J segment 5 bases; nucleotides outside the gene matches: 5. Germline V gene data show CDR1 as SEHNR and CDR2 as FQNEAQ (reference sequence). The CDR3 length is 16 residues. The CDR3 sequence is CASSLLDRGLENIQYF. CDR3 nucleotide sequence: TGTGCCAGCAGCTTACTGGACAGGGGGCTGGAAAACATTCAGTACTTC.

A few counts support this clonotype. V gene TRBV28 combines with J gene TRBJ1-5, with TRBD1 as a possible D gene (5 bases). V lost 6 bases to trimming and J lost 3 bases, with 9 bases between them. The CDR3 sequence is 13 residues long. The germline V gene encodes CDR1 MDHEN and CDR2 SYDVKM. CDR3 protein: CASRWGINQPQHF. In DNA, the CDR3 is TGTGCCAGCAGGTGGGGGATCAATCAGCCCCAGCATTTT. The full variable domain, in which reference TRBV28 and TRBJ1-5 provide the parts outside the CDR3, is DVKVTQSSRYLVKRTGEKVFLECVQDMDHENMFWYRQDPGLGLRLIYFSYDVKMKEKGDIPEGYSVSREKKERFSLILESASTNQTSMYLCASRWGINQPQHFGDGTRLSIL.

This clonotype came up many times. Just one base apart from a much larger clone, this may be a read error. V is TRBV5-8 and J is TRBJ1-1, with D maybe TRBD1 (5 bases). Trimming took 2 bases from V and 2 from J, leaving 7 bases between them. Germline CDR1 SGHTS, CDR2 YDEGEE. The CDR3 runs to 13 residues. The CDR3 coding sequence is TGTGCCAGCAGCTTCGGACATAACACTGAAGCTTTCTTT. It encodes CASSFGHNTEAFF. The full variable domain, completed using reference TRBV5-8 and TRBJ1-1, is EAGVTQSPTHLIKTRGQQATLRCSPISGHTSVYWYQQALGLGLQFLLWYDEGEERNRGNFPPRFSGRQFPNYSSELNVNALELEDSALYLCASSFGHNTEAFFGQGTRLTVV.

The chain has TRBV30 and TRBJ2-5; TRBD1 is a possible D gene (6 bases). V was trimmed by 4 bases and J by 5 bases, leaving 26 bases between them. Germline lookup yields CDR1 GTSNPN and CDR2 SVGIG (reference sequence). This CDR3 spans 17 amino acids. CDR3 in DNA: TGTGCCTGGAAGTGGGCTTCAGGACAGCCCAAGAAGGAGACCCAGTACTTC. Protein product: CAWKWASGQPKKETQYF.

This clonotype was seen at least ten times. This chain joins TRBV30 and TRBJ2-7, with D possibly called TRBD1 or TRBD2 (6 bases each). The ends were cut back, 5 bases at V and 0 bases at J, with 14 bases in the middle. The CDR3 totals 14 residues. CDR1 GTSNPN and CDR2 SVGIG come from the germline V gene (reference sequence). The CDR3 reads CAWGYGGSSYEQYF. As DNA, the CDR3 is TGTGCCTGGGGTTACGGGGGCAGCTCCTACGAGCAGTACTTC.